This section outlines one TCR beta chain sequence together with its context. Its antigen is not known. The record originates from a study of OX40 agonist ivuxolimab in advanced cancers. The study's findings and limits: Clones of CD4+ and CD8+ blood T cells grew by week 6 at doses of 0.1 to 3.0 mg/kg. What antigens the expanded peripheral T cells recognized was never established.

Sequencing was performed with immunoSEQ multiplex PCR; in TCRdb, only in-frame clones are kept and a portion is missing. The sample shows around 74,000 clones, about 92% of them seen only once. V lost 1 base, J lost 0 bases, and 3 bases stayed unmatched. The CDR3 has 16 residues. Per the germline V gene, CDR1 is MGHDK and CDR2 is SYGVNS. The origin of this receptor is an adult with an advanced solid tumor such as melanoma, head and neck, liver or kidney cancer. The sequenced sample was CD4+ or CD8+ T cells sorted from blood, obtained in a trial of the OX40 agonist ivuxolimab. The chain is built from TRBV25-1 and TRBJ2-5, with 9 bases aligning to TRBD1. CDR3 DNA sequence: TGTGCCAGCAGTGAATTCGGGACAGGGTACCAAGAGACCCAGTACTTC. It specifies CASSEFGTGYQETQYF. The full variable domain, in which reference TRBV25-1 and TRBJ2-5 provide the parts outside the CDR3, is EADIYQTPRYLVIGTGKKITLECSQTMGHDKMYWYQQDPGMELHLIHYSYGVNSTEKGDLSSESTVSRIRTEHFPLTLESARPSHTSQYLCASSEFGTGYQETQYFGPGTRLLVL.